The TCR beta chain described here comes from a study of tumor-infiltrating lymphocytes in primary liver carcinoma. The study co-extracted DNA and RNA from 20-30 mg of unsorted bulk tissue. The patients presented with primary liver carcinoma, which was managed through surgical resection. Tumor regions sampled: superior, inferior, left, right poles, and centre. Making TCR beta cDNA involved around 510 ng total RNA and a constant-region primer. The TCR beta library was amplified through three nested multiplex PCR rounds in a modified ARM-PCR procedure. Investigators reported that the first two PCR rounds, at 10 cycles each, used TRBV1-TRBV30 forward primers with a C-beta reverse primer. One entry per CDR3 protein, called by TCRdb with MiXCR from the multiplex PCR reads. Of 65,000 to 80,000 distinct CDR3 sequences listed, roughly three quarters were seen once; the top ten hold 25% to 30%. Trimming shortened V by 3 bases and J by 12 bases, and 13 bases separated the two germline ends. Germline CDR1 reads SGHRS; CDR2 reads YFSETQ. The CDR3 runs 13 residues.

This sequence originates from a man aged 35-49 years with primary liver carcinoma and hepatitis B virus infection. Sequencing was done on a sample of liver tumor tissue from sampling region 4. Sample subset: tumor region T4, right-lateral pole. The rearrangement joins TRBV5-1 to TRBJ1-6, with no clear D. CDR3 sequence: CASSSASEVPLHF. CDR3 nucleotide sequence: TGCGCCAGCAGCTCGGCCTCAGAGGTACCCCTCCACTTT.